This T cell receptor (beta chain) was identified in a study of tumor and adjacent non-tumor tissue in lung cancer. No cell sorting was done before RNA was extracted from the tissue. The CDR3 is 17 amino acids. Germline-derived CDR1 and CDR2 are MNHNS and SASEGT. TCRbeta libraries were built with three rounds of nested PCR, modified from ARM-PCR. One entry per CDR3 protein results from TCRdb running MiXCR on the multiplex PCR reads. The sample has tens of thousands of distinct CDR3 sequences; roughly two thirds are singletons. About this clonotype itself: Relative to the germline gene, one junction end is altered; a read error may explain this.

This chain uses TRBV6-1 with TRBJ2-2; D is ambiguous. This sequence originates from a middle-aged woman with non-small cell lung cancer. Sample: lung tumor tissue. CDR3 sequence: CASSEKGRKRPRGELFF. Here the CDR3 DNA reads TGTGCTAGCAGTGAAAAGGGCCGTAAAAGGCCTAGGGGGGAGCTGTTTTTT.